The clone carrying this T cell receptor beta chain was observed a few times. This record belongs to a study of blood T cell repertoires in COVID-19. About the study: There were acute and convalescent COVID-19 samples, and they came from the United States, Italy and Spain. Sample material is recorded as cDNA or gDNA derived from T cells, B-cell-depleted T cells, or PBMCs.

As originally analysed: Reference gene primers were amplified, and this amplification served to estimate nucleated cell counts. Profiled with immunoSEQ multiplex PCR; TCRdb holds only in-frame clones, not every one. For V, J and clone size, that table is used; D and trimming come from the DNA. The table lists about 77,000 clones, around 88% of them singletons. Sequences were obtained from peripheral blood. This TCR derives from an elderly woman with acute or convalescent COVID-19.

CDR3 protein: CASSLAPRTSGREEQYF. CDR3 bases: TGTGCCAGCAGCTTAGCCCCTCGGACTAGCGGGAGAGAAGAGCAGTACTTC. V gene TRBV4-2 combines with J gene TRBJ2-7; 13 nucleotides align to TRBD2. With V trimmed by 5 bases and J by 7 bases, 14 bases remained unmatched. Germline loops: CDR1 LGHNA, CDR2 YNFKEQ. This CDR3 is built from 17 residues.